This T cell receptor (beta chain) originates from a study of blood T cell repertoires in COVID-19. Study in general: The United States, Italy and Spain provided the acute and convalescent COVID-19 samples. PBMCs, B-cell-depleted T cells, or T cells provided the cDNA or gDNA that made up the material.

In the study's own analysis: From reference gene primer amplification, estimates of nucleated cell counts were derived. TCRdb's table, derived via immunoSEQ multiplex PCR, lists solely in-frame clones and lacks some. Clone size and the V and J calls come from that table; the DNA yielded D and trimming. The profile shows fewer than 120,000 clones, around 74% of them singletons. The CDR3 loop spans 15 amino acids. Germline values: CDR1 MNHEY, CDR2 SVGAGI. J lost 8 bases, V lost 4 bases, and 11 bases had no gene match. The V and J genes are TRBV6-5 and TRBJ1-2, with 9 bases aligning to TRBD1. This TCR was sampled from an older woman with acute or convalescent COVID-19. Sequencing input: peripheral blood. Written as DNA, the CDR3 is TGTGCCAGCAGTTCGGACAGGGGCTCTTCTCGCGGCTACACCTTC. It codes for CASSSDRGSSRGYTF.